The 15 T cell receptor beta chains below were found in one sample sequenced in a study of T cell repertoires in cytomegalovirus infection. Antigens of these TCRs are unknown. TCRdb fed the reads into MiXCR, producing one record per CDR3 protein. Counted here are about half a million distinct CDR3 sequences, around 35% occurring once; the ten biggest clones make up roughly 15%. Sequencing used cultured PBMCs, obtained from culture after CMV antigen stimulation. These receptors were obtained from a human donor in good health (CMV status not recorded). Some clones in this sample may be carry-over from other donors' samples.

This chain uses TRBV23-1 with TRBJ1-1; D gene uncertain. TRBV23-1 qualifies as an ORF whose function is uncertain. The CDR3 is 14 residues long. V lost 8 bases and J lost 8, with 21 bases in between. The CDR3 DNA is TGCGCCAGCCGCCACACCCCGCCGACAAGGGAAGCTTTCTTT. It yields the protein CASRHTPPTREAFF.

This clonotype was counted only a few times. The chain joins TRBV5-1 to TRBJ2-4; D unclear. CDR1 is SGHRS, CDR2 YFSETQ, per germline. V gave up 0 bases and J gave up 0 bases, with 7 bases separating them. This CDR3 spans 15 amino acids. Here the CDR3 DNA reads TGCGCCAGCAGCTTGGCTCCGGGAGCCAAAAACATTCAGTACTTC. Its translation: CASSLAPGAKNIQYF.

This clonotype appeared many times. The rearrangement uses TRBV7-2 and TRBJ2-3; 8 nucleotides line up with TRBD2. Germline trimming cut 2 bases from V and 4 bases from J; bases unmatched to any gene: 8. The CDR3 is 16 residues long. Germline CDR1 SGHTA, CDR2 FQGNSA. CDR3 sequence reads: CASSLNWASGPDTQYF. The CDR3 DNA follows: TGTGCCAGCAGCTTAAACTGGGCTAGCGGGCCAGATACGCAGTATTTT.

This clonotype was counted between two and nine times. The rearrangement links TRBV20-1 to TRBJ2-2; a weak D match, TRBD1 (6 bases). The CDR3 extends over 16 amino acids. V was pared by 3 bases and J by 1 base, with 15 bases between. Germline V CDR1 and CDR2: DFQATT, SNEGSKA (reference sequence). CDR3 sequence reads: CSASHPTQGNTGELFF. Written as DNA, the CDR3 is TGCAGTGCTAGCCACCCCACACAGGGGAACACCGGGGAGCTGTTTTTT.

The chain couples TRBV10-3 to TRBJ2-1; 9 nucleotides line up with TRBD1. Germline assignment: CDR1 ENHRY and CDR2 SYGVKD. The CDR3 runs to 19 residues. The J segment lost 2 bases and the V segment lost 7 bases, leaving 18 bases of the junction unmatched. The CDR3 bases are TGTGCCATCACCAGCCAACCGGGACAGGGTAGCATCCCCTACAATGAGCAGTTCTTC. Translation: CAITSQPGQGSIPYNEQFF.

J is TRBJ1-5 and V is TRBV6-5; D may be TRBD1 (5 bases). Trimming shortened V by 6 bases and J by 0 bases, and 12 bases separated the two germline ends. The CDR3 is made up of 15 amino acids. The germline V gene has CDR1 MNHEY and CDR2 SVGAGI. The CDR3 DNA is TGTGCCAGCAGGGCCCGGGGCTATAGCAATCAGCCCCAGCATTTT. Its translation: CASRARGYSNQPQHF.

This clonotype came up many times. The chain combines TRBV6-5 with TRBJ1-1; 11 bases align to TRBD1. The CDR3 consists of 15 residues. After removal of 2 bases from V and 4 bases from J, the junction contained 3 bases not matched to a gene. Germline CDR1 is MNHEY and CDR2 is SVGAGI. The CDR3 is CASSYGDRGGTEAFF. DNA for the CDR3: TGTGCCAGCAGTTACGGGGACAGGGGGGGCACTGAAGCTTTCTTT.

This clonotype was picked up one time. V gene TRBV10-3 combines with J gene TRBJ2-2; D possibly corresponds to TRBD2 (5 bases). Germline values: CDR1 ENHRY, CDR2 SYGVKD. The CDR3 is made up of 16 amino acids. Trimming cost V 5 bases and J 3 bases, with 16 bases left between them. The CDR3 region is CAISPQSLADTGELFF. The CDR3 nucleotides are TGTGCCATCAGTCCACAATCGCTAGCCGACACCGGGGAGCTGTTTTTT.

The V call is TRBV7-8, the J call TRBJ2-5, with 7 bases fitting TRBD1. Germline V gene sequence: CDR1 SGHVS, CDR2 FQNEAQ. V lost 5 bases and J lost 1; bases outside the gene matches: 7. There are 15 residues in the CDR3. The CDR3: CASSLRDSPQETQYF. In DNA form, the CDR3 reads TGTGCCAGCAGCCTACGGGACAGTCCCCAAGAGACCCAGTACTTC.

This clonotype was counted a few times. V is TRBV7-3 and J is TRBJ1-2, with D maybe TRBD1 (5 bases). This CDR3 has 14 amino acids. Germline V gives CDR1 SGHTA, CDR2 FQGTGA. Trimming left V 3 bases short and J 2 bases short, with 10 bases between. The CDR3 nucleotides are TGTGCCAGCAGCTTTGGCAGGGAGAACTATGGCTACACCTTC. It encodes CASSFGRENYGYTF.

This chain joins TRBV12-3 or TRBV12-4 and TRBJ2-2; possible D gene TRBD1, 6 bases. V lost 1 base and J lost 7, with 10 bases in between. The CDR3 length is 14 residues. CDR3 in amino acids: CASSLGTVLGELFF. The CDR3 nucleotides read TGTGCCAGCAGTTTAGGGACAGTTCTCGGGGAGCTGTTTTTT.

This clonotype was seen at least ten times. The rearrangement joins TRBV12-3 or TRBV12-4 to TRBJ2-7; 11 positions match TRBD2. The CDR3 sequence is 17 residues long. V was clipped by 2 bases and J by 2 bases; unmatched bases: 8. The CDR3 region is CASSLTLAGGGTYEQYF. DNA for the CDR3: TGTGCCAGCAGTTTAACCCTAGCGGGAGGAGGGACCTACGAGCAGTACTTC.

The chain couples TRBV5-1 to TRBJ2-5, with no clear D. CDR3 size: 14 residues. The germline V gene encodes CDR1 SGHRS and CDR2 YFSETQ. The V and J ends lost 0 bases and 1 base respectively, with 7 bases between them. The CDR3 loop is CASSLAQTQETQYF. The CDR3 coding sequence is TGCGCCAGCAGCTTGGCCCAGACCCAAGAGACCCAGTACTTC.

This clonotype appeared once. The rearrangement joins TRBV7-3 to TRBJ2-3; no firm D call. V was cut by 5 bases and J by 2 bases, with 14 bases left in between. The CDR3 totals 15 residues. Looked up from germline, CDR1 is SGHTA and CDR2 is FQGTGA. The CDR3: CASSAGFLNTDTQYF. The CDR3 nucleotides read TGTGCCAGCAGCGCCGGTTTTTTGAACACAGATACGCAGTATTTT.

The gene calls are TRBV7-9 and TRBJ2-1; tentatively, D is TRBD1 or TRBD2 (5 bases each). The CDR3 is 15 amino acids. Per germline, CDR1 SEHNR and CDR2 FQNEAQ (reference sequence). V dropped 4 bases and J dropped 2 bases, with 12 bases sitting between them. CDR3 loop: CASSSRGVPYNEQFF. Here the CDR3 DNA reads TGTGCCAGCAGCTCCCGAGGGGTCCCCTACAATGAGCAGTTCTTC. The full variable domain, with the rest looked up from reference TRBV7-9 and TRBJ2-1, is DTGVSQNPRHKITKRGQNVTFRCDPISEHNRLYWYRQTLGQGPEFLTYFQNEAQLEKSRLLSDRFSAERPKGSFSTLEIQRTEQGDSAMYLCASSSRGVPYNEQFFGPGTRLTVL.